This T cell receptor beta chain was captured in a study of identical twins. The CDR3 loop spans 18 amino acids. Germline lookup yields CDR1 DFQATT and CDR2 SNEGSKA (reference sequence). The trim removed 3 bases at V and 0 bases at J, leaving 11 bases unmatched. In this sample, this clonotype turned up many times. What it binds is unknown. Study-wide results and caveats: High-abundance cord blood beta clonotypes had fewer insertions; memory repertoires showed none. Those out-of-frame alpha sequences shared by twins showed an excess of low generation probability.

TCRdb called the 5' RACE reads again in MiXCR, with one record for every CDR3 protein. The table has some 710,000 distinct CDR3 sequences, around 6.1% seen once. The chain uses TRBV20-1 and TRBJ1-5; 10 bases map to TRBD1. The clonotype was recovered from a man aged 18 to 29 in good health. The source material was naive T cells sorted from blood. The CDR3 sequence: CSARGGQGLDYSNQPQHF. DNA of the CDR3: TGCAGTGCTAGGGGGGGACAGGGGCTCGATTATAGCAATCAGCCCCAGCATTTT.